A selection of T cell receptor beta chains follows, all from one sample in a study of blood T cell repertoires in COVID-19. Repertoires were generated with immunoSEQ multiplex PCR, while TCRdb's copy carries only in-frame clones and drops some. The sample consists of 300,000 to 350,000 clones, over 85% of them appearing once. The specimen was PBMCs or T cells enriched from blood (not recorded which). Every receptor here comes from a woman aged 30 to 39 who had recovered from COVID-19. CDR3s leave out the opening cysteine and the closing phenylalanine or tryptophan.

j_gene	v_gene	CDR3aa
TRBJ2-5	TRBV6-5	ASSYSIASGRETQY
TRBJ1-5	TRBV18	ASSPEGNQPQH
TRBJ2-3	TRBV7-9	ASSIPRGGFADTQY
TRBJ2-1	TRBV2	ASSPSGRRTYNEQF
TRBJ2-6	TRBV4-3	ASSQDVSLAGVTGANVLT
TRBJ2-5	TRBV12-2	ASRFKDGKETQY
TRBJ1-1	TRBV18	ASARTGERIFAEAF
TRBJ1-6	TRBV27	ASSLSAGPRNSPLH
TRBJ2-1	TRBV24-1	ATSGLASYNEQF
TRBJ1-6	TRBV5-6	ASSLRTGSYNSPLH
TRBJ1-1	TRBV7-9	ASAALNTEAF
TRBJ1-1	TRBV6-6	ASSYSSVGTEAF
TRBJ2-7	TRBV5-4	ASSLSFGGHHEQY
TRBJ1-1	TRBV29-1	SATGLGSPTEAF
TRBJ1-1	TRBV7-2	ASSSGQALHEAF
TRBJ1-4	TRBV6-5	ASSLGQGVEEKLF
TRBJ1-2	TRBV29-1	SVETRVGQGRDGYT
TRBJ2-1	TRBV4-1	ASSQDLSSSYNEQF
TRBJ2-1	TRBV5-4	ASSLRQGVYNEQF
TRBJ2-6	TRBV5-6	ASSGVGTGGLYGANVLT
TRBJ1-2	TRBV6-1	ASSEAAVHYGYT
TRBJ2-7	TRBV11-2	ASSFGGGYEQY
TRBJ1-2	TRBV27	ASSSLRADGYT
TRBJ2-1	TRBV11-3	ASRHGTSGDNEQF
TRBJ1-1	TRBV6-5	ASRPLGPGATEAF
TRBJ2-3	TRBV5-5	ASSSLAGSSTDTQY
TRBJ2-7	TRBV6-2/TRBV6-3	ASSYPTGLKSYEQY
TRBJ2-7	TRBV27	ASSPRTGGPYEQY
TRBJ1-5	TRBV7-2	ASSTLRQPQH
TRBJ2-1	TRBV18	ASSQLRFESRGEQF
TRBJ2-7	TRBV10-2	ASSESPRGNEQY
TRBJ1-2	TRBV5-1	ASSWEDAINYGYT
TRBJ1-6	TRBV18	ASSPDREESPLH
TRBJ2-7	TRBV2	ASSELRGTYEQY
TRBJ2-5	TRBV11-2	ASSLVPAGGKETQY
TRBJ1-3	TRBV5-5	ASSLVPGTSPGNTIY
TRBJ1-2	TRBV10-3	AIMGEQTGGYT
TRBJ1-4	TRBV28	ASSFRGRATNEKLF
TRBJ2-2	TRBV19	ASNRRGRIVTGELF
TRBJ2-5	TRBV3-1/TRBV3-2	ASSQLTSANQETQY
TRBJ2-3	TRBV10-3	AISEEQGAADTQY
TRBJ2-1	TRBV13	ASSLRKTSGSTNEQF
TRBJ1-2	TRBV21-1	ASTPEVWDLNYGYT
TRBJ2-7	TRBV19	ASSIDGEGAYEQY
TRBJ2-7	TRBV3-1/TRBV3-2	ASSLAGDSYEQY
TRBJ2-3	TRBV4-3	ASSQDTGGRNTDTQY
TRBJ2-2	TRBV18	ASSPFDQGANTGELF
TRBJ2-3	TRBV5-1	ASSLSGTGVPDTQY
TRBJ1-3	TRBV12-5	ASGLGQGAVAGNTIY
TRBJ1-2	TRBV19	ASSRQALNYGYT
TRBJ2-3	TRBV5-6	ASSRRLAGSDTQY
TRBJ1-6	TRBV2	ASSTSGAPLH